Listed below are T cell receptor beta chains from one sample, sequenced in a study of CD8+ T cells in alopecia areata. Clones were sequenced by immunoSEQ multiplex PCR, and TCRdb holds only the in-frame ones, with some missing. The top ten hold less than 0.8% of the sample, which has about 190,000 clones, about 60% seen once. The source was CD4+ T cells sorted from blood, collected at week 4, from a patient treated with tofacitinib. These receptor sequences come from a human donor with alopecia areata. Both conserved end residues are part of each CDR3. Fields, in order: D gene, J gene, V gene, clone size, CDR3 protein, CDR3 DNA. The D gene is left open where the match is weak. Clone size is shown for a subset of rows, as once, few, many or a class of expanded clone.

D gene: .
J gene: TRBJ1-4
V gene: TRBV6-5
clone size: .
CDR3 protein: CASSPNMNEKLFF
CDR3 DNA: TGTGCCAGCAGTCCCAACATGAATGAAAAACTGTTTTTT

D gene: TRBD1
J gene: TRBJ1-1
V gene: TRBV4-2
clone size: few
CDR3 protein: CASSFVRGPAFF
CDR3 DNA: TGTGCCAGCAGCTTCGTGAGGGGGCCTGCTTTCTTT

D gene: TRBD1
J gene: TRBJ1-5
V gene: TRBV15
clone size: .
CDR3 protein: CATSIRQGTQPQHF
CDR3 DNA: TGTGCCACCAGCATAAGACAGGGGACACAGCCCCAGCATTTT

D gene: .
J gene: TRBJ2-5
V gene: TRBV29-1
clone size: .
CDR3 protein: CSVGRNIRETQYF
CDR3 DNA: TGCAGCGTTGGACGGAATATCAGGGAGACCCAGTACTTC

D gene: TRBD1
J gene: TRBJ2-3
V gene: TRBV29-1
clone size: .
CDR3 protein: CSGVGTGTDTQYF
CDR3 DNA: TGCAGCGGCGTTGGGACAGGCACAGATACGCAGTATTTT

D gene: TRBD1
J gene: TRBJ1-2
V gene: TRBV27
clone size: .
CDR3 protein: CASSTSPGTGARGYTF
CDR3 DNA: TGTGCCAGCAGTACTTCTCCCGGGACAGGGGCTAGAGGCTACACCTTC

D gene: .
J gene: TRBJ2-4
V gene: TRBV6-5
clone size: once
CDR3 protein: CASTRDGGNIQYF
CDR3 DNA: TGTGCCAGCACCCGCGACGGGGGAAACATTCAGTACTTC

D gene: .
J gene: TRBJ1-4
V gene: TRBV30
clone size: once
CDR3 protein: CAWSVTGVEKLFF
CDR3 DNA: TGTGCCTGGAGTGTAACGGGTGTGGAAAAACTGTTTTTT

D gene: .
J gene: TRBJ2-5
V gene: TRBV29-1
clone size: .
CDR3 protein: CSPGGETQYF
CDR3 DNA: TGCAGCCCCGGGGGAGAGACCCAGTACTTC

D gene: .
J gene: TRBJ2-5
V gene: TRBV27
clone size: .
CDR3 protein: CASSSGNQETQYF
CDR3 DNA: TGTGCCAGCAGTTCGGGGAACCAAGAGACCCAGTACTTC

D gene: .
J gene: TRBJ2-7
V gene: TRBV23-1
clone size: .
CDR3 protein: CASSQRGGTYEQYF
CDR3 DNA: TGCGCCAGCAGTCAAAGGGGGGGTACCTACGAGCAGTACTTC

D gene: TRBD2
J gene: TRBJ2-3
V gene: TRBV15
clone size: .
CDR3 protein: CATSGLSGRVYTQYF
CDR3 DNA: TGTGCCACCAGCGGACTTAGCGGGAGGGTATATACGCAGTATTTT

D gene: TRBD2
J gene: TRBJ2-2
V gene: TRBV7-2
clone size: few
CDR3 protein: CASSSSGSGSGELFF
CDR3 DNA: TGTGCCAGCAGCTCTAGCGGGAGTGGGTCCGGGGAGCTGTTTTTT

D gene: .
J gene: TRBJ2-1
V gene: TRBV11-3
clone size: .
CDR3 protein: CASSSEGFGEQFF
CDR3 DNA: TGTGCCAGCAGCTCCGAGGGGTTCGGCGAGCAGTTCTTC

D gene: .
J gene: TRBJ2-1
V gene: TRBV30
clone size: few
CDR3 protein: CAWKRVGLGQFF
CDR3 DNA: TGTGCCTGGAAGAGGGTCGGGCTCGGGCAGTTCTTC

D gene: .
J gene: TRBJ1-1
V gene: TRBV4-1
clone size: few
CDR3 protein: CASSQDPRLSNTEAFF
CDR3 DNA: TGCGCCAGCAGCCAAGATCCTAGACTTTCGAACACTGAAGCTTTCTTT

D gene: .
J gene: TRBJ1-1
V gene: TRBV6-6
clone size: .
CDR3 protein: CASSGHPRAEAFF
CDR3 DNA: TGTGCCAGCAGCGGACATCCTAGGGCTGAAGCTTTCTTT

D gene: .
J gene: TRBJ2-5
V gene: TRBV29-1
clone size: .
CDR3 protein: CSVVNGVVETQYF
CDR3 DNA: TGCAGCGTTGTCAATGGGGTTGTAGAGACCCAGTACTTC

D gene: .
J gene: TRBJ1-2
V gene: TRBV6-5
clone size: .
CDR3 protein: CASSLLGDYGYTF
CDR3 DNA: TGTGCCAGCAGCCTTCTCGGAGACTATGGCTACACCTTC